The entry that follows covers one T cell receptor beta chain sequence. Its antigen is not identified. The record originates from a study of CD8+CD57+ T cells in acquired aplastic anemia. Overall study context: Sorted CD4+ plus CD8+ cells gave DNA averaging roughly 3.5 ug.

General study points: It was found that nearly 30 CD8+ CDR3 sequences were shared between patients and controls. Patients were compared with controls for CD8+ Simpson's diversity, and no significant difference emerged.

Between the trimmed V and J ends, which lost 9 bases and 0 bases, there was a span of 12 bases. This CDR3 contains 13 residues. Germline CDR1 SGHRS, CDR2 YFSETQ. TCR beta VDJ combinations and CDR3 sequences were profiled from genomic DNA. TCRdb itself ran the reads through MiXCR, one entry per CDR3 protein. This sample has a few hundred thousand distinct CDR3 sequences; around three fifths occur once, and the top ten carry roughly 8%. J is TRBJ1-1 and V is TRBV5-1; the D gene is possibly TRBD1 (6 bases). The source is a human donor with severe aplastic anemia or a healthy control (not recorded which). The specimen sequenced was sorted CD4+, CD8+, or CD8+CD57+ T cells (not recorded which) from PBMCs. CDR3 coding DNA: TGCGCCACCAGGGGAGGCATGAACACTGAAGCTTTCTTT. This gives the protein CATRGGMNTEAFF.